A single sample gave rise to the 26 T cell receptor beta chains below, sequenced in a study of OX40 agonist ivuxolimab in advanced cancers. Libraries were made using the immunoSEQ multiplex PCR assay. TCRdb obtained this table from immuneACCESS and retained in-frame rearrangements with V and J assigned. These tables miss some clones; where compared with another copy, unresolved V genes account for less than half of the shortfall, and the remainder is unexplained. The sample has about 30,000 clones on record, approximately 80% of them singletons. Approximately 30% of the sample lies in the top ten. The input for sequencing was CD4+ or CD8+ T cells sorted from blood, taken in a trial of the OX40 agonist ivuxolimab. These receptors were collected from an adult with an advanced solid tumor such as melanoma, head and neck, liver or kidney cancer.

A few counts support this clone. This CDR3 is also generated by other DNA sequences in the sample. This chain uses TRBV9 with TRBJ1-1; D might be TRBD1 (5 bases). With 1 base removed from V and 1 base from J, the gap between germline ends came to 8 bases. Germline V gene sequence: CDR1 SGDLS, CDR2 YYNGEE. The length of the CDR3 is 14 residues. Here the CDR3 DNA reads TGTGCCAGCAGCGTATCTGGACAGAACACTGAAGCTTTCTTT. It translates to CASSVSGQNTEAFF.

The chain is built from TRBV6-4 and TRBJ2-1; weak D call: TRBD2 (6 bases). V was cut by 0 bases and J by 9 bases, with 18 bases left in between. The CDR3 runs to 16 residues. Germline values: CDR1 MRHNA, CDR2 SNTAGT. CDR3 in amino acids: CASSDSIGRNNIEQFF. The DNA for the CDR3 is TGTGCCAGCAGTGACTCGATCGGGAGAAATAATATTGAGCAGTTCTTC.

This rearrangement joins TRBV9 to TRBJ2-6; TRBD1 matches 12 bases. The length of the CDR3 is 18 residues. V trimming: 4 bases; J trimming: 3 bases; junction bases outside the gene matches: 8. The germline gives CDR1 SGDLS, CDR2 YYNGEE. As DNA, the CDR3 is TGTGCCAGCAGCCCAGAGGGACAGGGGGCTCGTGGGGCCAACGTCCTGACTTTC. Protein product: CASSPEGQGARGANVLTF.

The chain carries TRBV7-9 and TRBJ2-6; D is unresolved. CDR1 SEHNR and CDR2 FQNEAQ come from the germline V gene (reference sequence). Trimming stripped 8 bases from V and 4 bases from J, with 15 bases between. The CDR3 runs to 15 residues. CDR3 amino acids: CASAPSTGGANVLTF. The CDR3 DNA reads TGTGCCAGCGCTCCGTCAACCGGGGGGGCCAACGTCCTGACTTTC.

CDR3 DNA sequence: TGTGCCAGCAGCGGACAGGGGTCTTTCCACGAGCAGTACTTC. As protein: CASSGQGSFHEQYF. V usage is TRBV5-4 and J usage is TRBJ2-7, with 9 bases that match TRBD1. V lost 4 bases, J lost 5 bases, and 7 bases stayed unmatched. In germline, CDR1 is SGHNT, CDR2 YYREEE (reference sequence). This CDR3 has 14 amino acids.

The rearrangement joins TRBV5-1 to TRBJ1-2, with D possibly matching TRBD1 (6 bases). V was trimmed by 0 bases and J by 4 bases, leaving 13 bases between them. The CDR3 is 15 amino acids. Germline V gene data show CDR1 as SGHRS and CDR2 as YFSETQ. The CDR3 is CASSLEWGQGYGYTF. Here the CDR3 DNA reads TGCGCCAGCAGCTTGGAGTGGGGGCAGGGCTATGGCTACACCTTC.

The CDR3 coding sequence is TGCGCCAGCAGCCACAGGGAGACCGGGGAGCTGTTTTTT. Translation gives CASSHRETGELFF. The chain links TRBV4-1 to TRBJ2-2, with D tentatively TRBD1 or TRBD2 (5 bases each). V lost 3 bases and J lost 5, with 7 bases in between. The germline CDR1 and CDR2 sequences are MGHRA and YSYEKL. CDR3 length equals 13 residues.

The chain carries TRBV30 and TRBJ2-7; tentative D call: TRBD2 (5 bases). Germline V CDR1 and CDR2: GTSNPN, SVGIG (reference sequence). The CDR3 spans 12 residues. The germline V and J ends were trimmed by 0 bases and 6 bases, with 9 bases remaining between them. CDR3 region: CAWSVKGVEQYF. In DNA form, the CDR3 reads TGTGCCTGGAGTGTTAAGGGAGTCGAGCAGTACTTC.

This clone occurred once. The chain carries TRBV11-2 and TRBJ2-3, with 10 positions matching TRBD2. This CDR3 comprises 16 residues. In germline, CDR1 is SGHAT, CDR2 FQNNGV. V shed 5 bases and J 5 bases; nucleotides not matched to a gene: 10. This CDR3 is CASSPVLAGVGDTQYF. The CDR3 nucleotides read TGTGCCAGCAGCCCGGTCCTAGCGGGAGTCGGAGATACGCAGTATTTT.

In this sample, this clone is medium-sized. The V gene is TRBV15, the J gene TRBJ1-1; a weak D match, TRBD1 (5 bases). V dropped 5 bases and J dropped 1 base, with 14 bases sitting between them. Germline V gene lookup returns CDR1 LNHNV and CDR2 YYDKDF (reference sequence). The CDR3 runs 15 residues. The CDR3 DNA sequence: TGTGCCACCAGCGAAACAGGTTCAGCGAACACTGAAGCTTTCTTT. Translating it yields CATSETGSANTEAFF.

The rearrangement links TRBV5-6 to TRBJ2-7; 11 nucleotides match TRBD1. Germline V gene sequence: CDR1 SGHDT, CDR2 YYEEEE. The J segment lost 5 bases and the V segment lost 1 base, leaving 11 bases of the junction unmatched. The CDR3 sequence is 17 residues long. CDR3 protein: CASSLWVRTGGVDEQYF. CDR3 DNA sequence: TGTGCCAGCAGCTTGTGGGTGCGGACAGGGGGCGTCGACGAGCAGTACTTC.

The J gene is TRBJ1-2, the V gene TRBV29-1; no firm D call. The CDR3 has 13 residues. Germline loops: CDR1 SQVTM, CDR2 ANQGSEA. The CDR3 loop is CRAGSADNYGYTF. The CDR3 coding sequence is TGCAGGGCCGGGAGCGCCGATAACTATGGCTACACCTTC.

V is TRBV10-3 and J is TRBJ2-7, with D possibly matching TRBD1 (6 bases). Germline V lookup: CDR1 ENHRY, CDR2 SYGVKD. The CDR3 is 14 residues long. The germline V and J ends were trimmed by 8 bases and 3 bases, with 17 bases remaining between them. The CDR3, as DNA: TGTGCCATCTCCTCTTCAGGGGAAAGCTACGAGCAGTACTTC. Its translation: CAISSSGESYEQYF.

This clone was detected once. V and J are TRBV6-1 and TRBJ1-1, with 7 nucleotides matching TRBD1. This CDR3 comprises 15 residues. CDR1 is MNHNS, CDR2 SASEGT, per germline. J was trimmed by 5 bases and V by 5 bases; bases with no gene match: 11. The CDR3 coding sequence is TGTGCCAGCAGTCTCACAGGGGCGGGTAGGACTGAAGCTTTCTTT. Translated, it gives CASSLTGAGRTEAFF.

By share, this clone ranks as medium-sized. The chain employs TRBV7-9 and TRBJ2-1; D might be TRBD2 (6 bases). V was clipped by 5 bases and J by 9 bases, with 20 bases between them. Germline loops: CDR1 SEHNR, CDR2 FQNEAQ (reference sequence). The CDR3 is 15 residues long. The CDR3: CASSPEGFGEAEQFF. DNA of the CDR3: TGTGCCAGCAGCCCAGAAGGTTTCGGGGAGGCTGAGCAGTTCTTC.

The CDR3 DNA follows: TGTGCCAGCAGTCCCTCTACAGTGGTCAGCACTGAAGCTTTCTTT. It translates to CASSPSTVVSTEAFF. The rearrangement uses TRBV27 and TRBJ1-1, with D unclear. Germline values: CDR1 MNHEY, CDR2 SMNVEV (reference sequence). V lost 5 bases and J 4 bases, leaving 17 bases between the germline ends. This CDR3 is 15 amino acids long.

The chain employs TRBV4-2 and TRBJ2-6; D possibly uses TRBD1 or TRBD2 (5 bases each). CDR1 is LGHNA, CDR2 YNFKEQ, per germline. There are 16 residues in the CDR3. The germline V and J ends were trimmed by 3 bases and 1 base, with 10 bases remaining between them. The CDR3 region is CASSHRGESGANVLTF. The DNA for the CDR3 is TGTGCCAGCAGCCATAGAGGGGAGTCTGGGGCCAACGTCCTGACTTTC.

The CDR3 DNA reads TGTGCCAGCAGTCCTCCCCGGGACTTACAAGAGACCCAGTACTTC. Translation gives CASSPPRDLQETQYF. The rearrangement uses TRBV6-5 and TRBJ2-5, with D possibly being TRBD2 (6 bases). Germline CDR1 reads MNHEY; CDR2 reads SVGAGI. Trimming took 5 bases from V and 2 from J, leaving 15 bases between them. The CDR3 extends over 15 amino acids.

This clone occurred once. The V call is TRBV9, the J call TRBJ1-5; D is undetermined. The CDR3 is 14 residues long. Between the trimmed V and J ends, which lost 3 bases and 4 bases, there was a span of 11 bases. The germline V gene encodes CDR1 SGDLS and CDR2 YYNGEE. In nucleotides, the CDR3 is TGTGCCAGCAGCGAGCTGGGCATGAATCAGCCCCAGCATTTT. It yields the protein CASSELGMNQPQHF.

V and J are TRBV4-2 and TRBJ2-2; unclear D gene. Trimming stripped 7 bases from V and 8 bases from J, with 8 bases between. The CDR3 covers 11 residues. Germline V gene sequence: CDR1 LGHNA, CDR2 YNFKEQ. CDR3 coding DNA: TGTGCCAGCATGAACGGGGGGGAGCTGTTTTTT. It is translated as CASMNGGELFF.

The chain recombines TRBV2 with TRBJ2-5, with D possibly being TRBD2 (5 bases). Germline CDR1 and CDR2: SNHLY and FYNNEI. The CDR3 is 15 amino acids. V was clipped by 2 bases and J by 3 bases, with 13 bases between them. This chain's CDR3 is CASSETGLGKETQYF. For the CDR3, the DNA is TGTGCCAGCAGTGAAACCGGTCTCGGGAAAGAGACCCAGTACTTC. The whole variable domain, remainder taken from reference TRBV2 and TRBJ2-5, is EPEVTQTPSHQVTQMGQEVILRCVPISNHLYFYWYRQILGQKVEFLVSFYNNEISEKSEIFDDQFSVERPDGSNFTLKIRSTKLEDSAMYFCASSETGLGKETQYFGPGTRLLVL.

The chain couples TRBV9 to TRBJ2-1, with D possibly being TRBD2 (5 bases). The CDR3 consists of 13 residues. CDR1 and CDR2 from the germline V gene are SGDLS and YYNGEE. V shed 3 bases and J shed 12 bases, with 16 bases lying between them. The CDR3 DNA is TGTGCCAGCAGCGGAGAGGGTCTAGTAAGGCAGTTCTTC. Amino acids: CASSGEGLVRQFF.

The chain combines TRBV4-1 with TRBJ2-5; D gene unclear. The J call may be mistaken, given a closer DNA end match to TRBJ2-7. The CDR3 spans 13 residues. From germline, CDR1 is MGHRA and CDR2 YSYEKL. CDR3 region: CASSQWDSYEQYF. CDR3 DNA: TGCGCCAGCAGCCAATGGGACTCCTACGAGCAGTACTTC.

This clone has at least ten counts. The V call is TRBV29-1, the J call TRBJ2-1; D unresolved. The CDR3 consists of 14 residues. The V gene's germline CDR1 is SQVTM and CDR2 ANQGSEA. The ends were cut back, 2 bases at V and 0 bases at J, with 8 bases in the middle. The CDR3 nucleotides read TGCAGCGTTGAATGGACGGGCTCCTACAATGAGCAGTTCTTC. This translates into CSVEWTGSYNEQFF.

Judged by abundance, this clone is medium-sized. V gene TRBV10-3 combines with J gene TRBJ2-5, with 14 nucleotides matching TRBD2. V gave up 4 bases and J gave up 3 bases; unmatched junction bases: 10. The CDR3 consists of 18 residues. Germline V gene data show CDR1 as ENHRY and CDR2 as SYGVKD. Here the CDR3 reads CAISVGVSGLAGEETQYF. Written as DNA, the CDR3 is TGTGCCATCAGTGTGGGGGTCTCGGGACTAGCGGGGGAAGAGACCCAGTACTTC.

The CDR3, as DNA: TGTGCCAGCCTTGGACAGGGGAAGGAAAACACCATATATTTT. Translated: CASLGQGKENTIYF. The rearrangement joins TRBV13 to TRBJ1-3; 9 positions match TRBD1. Trimming cost V 8 bases and J 6 bases; bases outside gene matches: 8. Germline CDR1 and CDR2: PRHDT and FYEKMQ (reference sequence). This CDR3 contains 14 residues.